Listed below are T cell receptor beta chains from one sample, sequenced in a study of T-cell reconstitution after alpha-beta-depleted transplantation in children. TCRdb itself ran the PCR reads through MiXCR, one entry per CDR3 protein. The data contain approximately 1,000,000 distinct CDR3 sequences, about 26% of them seen just once; the ten biggest clones take up around 30%. Specimen: PBMCs, mostly from graft donor cells, collected 360 days after TCRalphabeta/CD19-depleted stem cell transplant. Every receptor here comes from a boy in the first two years of life who had a stem cell transplant for SCID, so the T cells may come from the graft donor. Each CDR3 is given with its conserved first and last residue.

V,J,CDR3
TRBV29-1,TRBJ2-5,CSVVLFSIVGKETQYF
TRBV4-3,TRBJ2-1,CASSQDSSPLSPGWNEQFF
TRBV12-3/TRBV12-4,TRBJ2-3,CASSYWTSTDTQYF
TRBV7-6,TRBJ2-1,CASSRKRGGTYNEQFF
TRBV29-1,TRBJ1-1,CSVAWITGAAGPEAFF
TRBV18,TRBJ2-7,CASSPSLRPSSYEQYF
TRBV20-1,TRBJ2-7,CSVEIPYEQYF
TRBV18,TRBJ1-1,CASSPLDRGTEAFF
TRBV12-3/TRBV12-4,TRBJ1-1,CASSPPDF
TRBV7-9,TRBJ2-5,CASSLAIRGLQETQYF
TRBV6-1,TRBJ2-7,CATSRQANYEQYF
TRBV5-1,TRBJ1-5,CASSLEGAGRGQPQHF
TRBV5-1,TRBJ1-2,CASSLRDRAYGYTF
TRBV5-1,TRBJ2-4,CASSSEGARIAKNIQYF
TRBV19,TRBJ2-2,CASSGRVGPNTGELFF
TRBV29-1,TRBJ2-1,CSVERVGLSEQFF
TRBV5-1,TRBJ2-1,CASSLGAGAYNEQFF
TRBV19,TRBJ2-1,CASTPTSGVYNEQFF
TRBV5-4,TRBJ1-4,CASSFRGSDEKLFF
TRBV5-1,TRBJ2-7,CASSEWQGYEQYF
TRBV5-1,TRBJ2-5,CASSLVVGEESQYF
TRBV3-1,TRBJ2-7,CASSQRGGSYEQYF
TRBV5-1,TRBJ2-7,CASQETGAYEQYF
TRBV27,TRBJ2-7,CASSLTAGYEQYF
TRBV20-1,TRBJ1-5,CSAIRDRRDQPQHF
TRBV9,TRBJ1-3,CASSATGVSGNTIYF
TRBV4-1,TRBJ2-1,CASSPFFGLAPYNEQFF
TRBV12-3/TRBV12-4,TRBJ2-2,CASSSQQGREGGRTGELFF
TRBV27,TRBJ1-6,CASSLTAASYNSPLHF